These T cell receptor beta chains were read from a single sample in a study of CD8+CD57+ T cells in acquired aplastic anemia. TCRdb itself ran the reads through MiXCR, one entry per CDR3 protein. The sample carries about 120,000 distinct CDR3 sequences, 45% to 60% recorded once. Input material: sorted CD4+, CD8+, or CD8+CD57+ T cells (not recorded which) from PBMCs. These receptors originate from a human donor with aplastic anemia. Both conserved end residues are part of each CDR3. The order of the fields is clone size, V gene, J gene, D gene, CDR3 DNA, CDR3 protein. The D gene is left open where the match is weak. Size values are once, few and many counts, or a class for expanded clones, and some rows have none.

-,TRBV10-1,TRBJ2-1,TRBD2,TGCGCCAGCAGTGAGGCTAGCGGGACCAATGAGCAGTTCTTC,CASSEASGTNEQFF
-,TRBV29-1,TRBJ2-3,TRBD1,TGCAGCGTTCGCGGGACAGGGGGCGCAGATACGCAGTATTTT,CSVRGTGGADTQYF
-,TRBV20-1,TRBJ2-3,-,TGCAGTGCCAGCAGCTTTTTTTGGACTAGCACAGATACGCAGTATTTT,CSASSFFWTSTDTQYF
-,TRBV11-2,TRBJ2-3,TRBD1,TGTGCCAGCAGCTTGCCCGGGACAGGCACCACAGATACGCAGTATTTT,CASSLPGTGTTDTQYF
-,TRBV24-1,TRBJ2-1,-,TGTGCCACCAGAGGTAGCTCCTACAATGAGCAGTTCTTC,CATRGSSYNEQFF
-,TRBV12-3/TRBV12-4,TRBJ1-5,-,TGTGCCAGCAGTTTAGTGCAGGGTGGGAATCAGCCCCAGCATTTT,CASSLVQGGNQPQHF
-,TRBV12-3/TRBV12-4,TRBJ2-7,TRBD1,TGTGCCAGCAGTTTCAGGACAGGGGGCGAGTCGGAGCAGTACTTC,CASSFRTGGESEQYF
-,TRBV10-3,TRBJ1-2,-,TGTGCCATCAGCGACGACGACGTGCTGAGACTTAACTATGGCTACACCTTC,CAISDDDVLRLNYGYTF
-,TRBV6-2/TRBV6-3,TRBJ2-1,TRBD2,TGTGCCAGCAGTACCGGGGAGCGGGAGTCCGATGAGCAGTTCTTC,CASSTGERESDEQFF
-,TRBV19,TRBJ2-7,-,TGTGCCAGTAGTATACAGGGGTTCGGGGAGCAGTACTTC,CASSIQGFGEQYF
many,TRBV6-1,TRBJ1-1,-,TGTGCCACTGTCGCCTCGAGAAACACTGAAGCTTTCTTT,CATVASRNTEAFF